This T cell receptor beta chain was captured in a study of CD8 T cells in Susac syndrome. Sequencing targeted TCR beta in T cells from blood (CD8+ and CD4+). Negative isolation was used for CD8+ and CD4+ T cells and FACS enrichment for TEMRA cells. RNA totalling 0.5 to 1 ug underwent reverse transcription with random hexamers. Multiplex immunoSEQ PCR targeted 54 Vbeta and 13 Jbeta TCR beta segments. TCRdb independently ran MiXCR on the immunoSEQ multiplex PCR reads; one entry per CDR3 protein. The sample has around 270,000 distinct CDR3 sequences; around 91% are singletons. The sample taken for sequencing was CD8+ T cells from PBMCs. The source is a human donor with multiple sclerosis.

The CDR3 region has the DNA TGTGCCAGTAGCGAATCTGGGGCCAACGTCCTGACTTTC. It codes for CASSESGANVLTF. This sequence joins TRBV19 and TRBJ2-6, with no clear D. CDR1 LNHDA and CDR2 SQIVND come from the germline V gene (reference sequence). V was pared by 6 bases and J by 1 base, with 4 bases between. This CDR3 is built from 13 residues.